The TCR beta chain under discussion was sequenced for a study of T cell responses to AZD1222 COVID-19 vaccine. With regard to this clone: As yet, its antigen is unknown.

This table comes from immunoSEQ multiplex PCR, and its TCRdb copy is limited to in-frame clones, with some not included. This sample has under 85,000 clones, with roughly 84% found just once. CDR1 and CDR2 (germline): SGHVS, FNYEAQ. The CDR3 length is 13 residues. The ends lost 5 bases at V and 4 bases at J; junction bases unmatched: 4. Overall study findings and caveats: The donor group comprised mostly white British people and more females; the analysis possibly underestimated clonal diversity.

The TCR originated in an adult in good health. Sequencing was performed on peripheral blood, taken on day 0 of AZD1222 vaccination. The chain uses TRBV7-6 and TRBJ2-5; 7 bases are a match to TRBD1. CDR3 residues: CASSPTGRETQYF. CDR3 nucleotides: TGTGCCAGCAGCCCGACAGGGCGAGAGACCCAGTACTTC.